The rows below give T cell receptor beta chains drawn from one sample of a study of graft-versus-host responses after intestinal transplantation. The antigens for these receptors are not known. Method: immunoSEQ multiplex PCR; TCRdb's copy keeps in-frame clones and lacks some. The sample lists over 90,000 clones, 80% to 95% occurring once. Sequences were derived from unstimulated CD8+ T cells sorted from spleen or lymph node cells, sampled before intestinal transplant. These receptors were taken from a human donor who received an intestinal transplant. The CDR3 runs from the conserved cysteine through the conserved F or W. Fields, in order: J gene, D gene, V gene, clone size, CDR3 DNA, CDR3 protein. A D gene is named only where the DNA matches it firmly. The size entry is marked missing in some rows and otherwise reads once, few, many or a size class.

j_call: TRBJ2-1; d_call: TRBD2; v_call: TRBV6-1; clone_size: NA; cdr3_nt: TGTGCCAGCAACGAACTAGCGGGGGCCCCCAATGAGCAGTTCTTC; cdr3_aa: CASNELAGAPNEQFF
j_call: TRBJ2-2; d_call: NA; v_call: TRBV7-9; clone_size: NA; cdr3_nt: TGTGCCAGCAGCCTCGACAGCAGTCCGAACACCGGGGAGCTGTTTTTT; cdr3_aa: CASSLDSSPNTGELFF
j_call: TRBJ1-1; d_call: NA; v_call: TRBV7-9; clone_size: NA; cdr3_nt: TGTGCCAGCAGCTACTCGGGGGGCACTGAAGCTTTCTTT; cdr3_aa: CASSYSGGTEAFF
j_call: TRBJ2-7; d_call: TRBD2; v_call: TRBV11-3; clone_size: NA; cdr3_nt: TGTGCCAGCAGCTTCGGGCTAGCGGGGACCTCCTACGAGCAGTACTTC; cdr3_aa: CASSFGLAGTSYEQYF
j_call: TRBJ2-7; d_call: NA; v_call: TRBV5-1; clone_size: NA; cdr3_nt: TGCGCCAGCAGCGGCGCAGGGACCTCCACGGGCGAGCAGTACTTC; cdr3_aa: CASSGAGTSTGEQYF
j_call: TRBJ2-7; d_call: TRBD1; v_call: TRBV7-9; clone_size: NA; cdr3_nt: TGTGCCAGCAGCTTCTCATCAGGGGGCGCGTCCTACGAGCAGTACTTC; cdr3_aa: CASSFSSGGASYEQYF
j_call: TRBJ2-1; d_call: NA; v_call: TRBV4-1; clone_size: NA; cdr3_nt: TGCGCCAGCAGCCAATCCGGGACGGACTACAATGAGCAGTTCTTC; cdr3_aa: CASSQSGTDYNEQFF
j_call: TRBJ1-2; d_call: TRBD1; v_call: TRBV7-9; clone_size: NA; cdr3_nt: TGTGCCAGCAGCTTAGGGTCGACAGGGGAAGTAAGAGGCTACACCTTC; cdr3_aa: CASSLGSTGEVRGYTF
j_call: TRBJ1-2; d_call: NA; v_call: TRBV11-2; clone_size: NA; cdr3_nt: TGTGCCAGCAGCTTAGGAACCAGGGCCTATGGCTACACCTTC; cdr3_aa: CASSLGTRAYGYTF
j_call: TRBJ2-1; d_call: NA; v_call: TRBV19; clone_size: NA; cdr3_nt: TGTGCCAGTTGGGCGAAAAACAATGAGCAGTTCTTC; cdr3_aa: CASWAKNNEQFF
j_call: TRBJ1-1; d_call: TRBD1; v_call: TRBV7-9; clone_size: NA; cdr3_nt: TGTGCCAGCAGCCAAGATATTACAGGGGGGAACACTGAAGCTTTCTTT; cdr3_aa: CASSQDITGGNTEAFF
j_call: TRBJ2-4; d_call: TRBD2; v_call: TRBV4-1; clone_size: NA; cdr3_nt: TGCGCCAGCAGCCAAGTTGAATTAGCGGGGGCCCCGGGGGCCAAAAACATTCAGTACTTC; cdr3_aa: CASSQVELAGAPGAKNIQYF
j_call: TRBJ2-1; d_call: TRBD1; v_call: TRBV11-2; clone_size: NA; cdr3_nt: TGTGCCAGCAGCTTCGAGGGGGCTAAGTCGGATGAGCAGTTCTTC; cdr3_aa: CASSFEGAKSDEQFF
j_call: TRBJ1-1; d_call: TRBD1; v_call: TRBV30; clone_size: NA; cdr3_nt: TGTGCCTGGAGTGTACTGACAGGGCAGTCTGAAGCTTTCTTT; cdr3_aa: CAWSVLTGQSEAFF
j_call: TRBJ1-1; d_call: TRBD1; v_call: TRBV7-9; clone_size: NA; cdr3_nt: TGTGCCAGCAGCTTAGCGAGCCTCAGGGGGGACCTAAGTGAAGCTTTCTTT; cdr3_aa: CASSLASLRGDLSEAFF
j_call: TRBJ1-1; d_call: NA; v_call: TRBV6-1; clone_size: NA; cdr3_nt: TGTGCCAGCAGCGAACGGGACACCCCGAATGAAGCTTTCTTT; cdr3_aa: CASSERDTPNEAFF
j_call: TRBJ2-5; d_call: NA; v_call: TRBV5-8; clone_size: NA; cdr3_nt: TGTGCCAGCAGCCACAAAGAGACCCAGTACTTC; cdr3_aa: CASSHKETQYF
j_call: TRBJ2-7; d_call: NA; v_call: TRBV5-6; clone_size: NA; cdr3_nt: TGTGCCAGCAGCTATGGGGGCTACGAGCAGTACTTC; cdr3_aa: CASSYGGYEQYF
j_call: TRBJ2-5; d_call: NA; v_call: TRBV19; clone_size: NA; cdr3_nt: TGTGCCAGCCGGCCCTTTGGGGGCGGGGGTGAGACCCAGTACTTC; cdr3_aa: CASRPFGGGGETQYF
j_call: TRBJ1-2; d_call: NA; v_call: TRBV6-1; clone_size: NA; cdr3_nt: TGTGCCAGCAGTGAAGTGGACCTCCCGGGTGGCTACACCTTC; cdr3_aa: CASSEVDLPGGYTF
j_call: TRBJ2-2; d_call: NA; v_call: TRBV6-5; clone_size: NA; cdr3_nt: TGTGCCAGCAAAGCGGGACAGGATAAAGCCGGGGAGCTGTTTTTT; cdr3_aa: CASKAGQDKAGELFF
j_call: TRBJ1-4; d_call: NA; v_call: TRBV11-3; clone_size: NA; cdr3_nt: TGTGCCAGCAGCCAGCTCGGGGCGAATGAAAAACTGTTTTTT; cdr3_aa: CASSQLGANEKLFF
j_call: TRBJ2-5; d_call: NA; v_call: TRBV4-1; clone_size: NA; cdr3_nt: TGCGCCAGCAGCCAAGTAGCAGGGCAAGAGACCCAGTACTTC; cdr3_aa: CASSQVAGQETQYF
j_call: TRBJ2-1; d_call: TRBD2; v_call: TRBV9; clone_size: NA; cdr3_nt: TGTGCCAGCACCTCGGCGGGCGCGGGGGGGCCAGACAATGAGCAGTTCTTC; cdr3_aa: CASTSAGAGGPDNEQFF
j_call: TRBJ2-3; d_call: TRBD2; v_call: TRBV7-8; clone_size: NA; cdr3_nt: TGTGCCAGCAGCTTTGGTAGCGGGGCGTCCACAGATACGCAGTATTTT; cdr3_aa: CASSFGSGASTDTQYF
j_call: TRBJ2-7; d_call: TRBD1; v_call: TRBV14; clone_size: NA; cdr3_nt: TGTGCCAGCAGCCAAGATGAGGGGGCCCCTTACGAGCAGTACTTC; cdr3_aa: CASSQDEGAPYEQYF
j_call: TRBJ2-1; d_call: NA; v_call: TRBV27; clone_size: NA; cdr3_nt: TGTGCCAGCAACAAAGCTATCTCTGCAAGTTCGGAGCAGTTCTTC; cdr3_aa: CASNKAISASSEQFF
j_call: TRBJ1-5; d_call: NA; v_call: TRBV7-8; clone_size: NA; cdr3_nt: TGTGCCAGCAGCTTAGGTTGGGGGGCCGATAGCAATCAGCCCCAGCATTTT; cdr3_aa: CASSLGWGADSNQPQHF
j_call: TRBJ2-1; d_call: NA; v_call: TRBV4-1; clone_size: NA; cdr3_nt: TGCGCCAGCAGCCACGCGGTTGTAGGTTACAATGAGCAGTTCTTC; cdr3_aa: CASSHAVVGYNEQFF
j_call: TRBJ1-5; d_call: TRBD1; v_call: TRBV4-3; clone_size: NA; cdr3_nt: TGCGCCAGCAGCCAACGGGACAGGGGGCAGCCCCAGCATTTT; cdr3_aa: CASSQRDRGQPQHF
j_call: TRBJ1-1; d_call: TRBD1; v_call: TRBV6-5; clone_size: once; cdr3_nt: TGTGCCAGCAGTTACACACAGGGGGCGAACACTGAAGCTTTCTTT; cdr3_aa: CASSYTQGANTEAFF
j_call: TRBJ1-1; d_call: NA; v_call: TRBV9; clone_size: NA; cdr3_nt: TGTGCCAGCAGCAGGGACGCTGTGAACACTGAAGCTTTCTTT; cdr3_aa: CASSRDAVNTEAFF
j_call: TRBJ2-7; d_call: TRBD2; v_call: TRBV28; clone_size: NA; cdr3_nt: TGTGCCAGCAGTTTTTTAGCGGGGGGAAGCTACGAGCAGTACTTC; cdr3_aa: CASSFLAGGSYEQYF
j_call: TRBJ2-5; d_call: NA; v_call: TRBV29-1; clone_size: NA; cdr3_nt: TGCAGCGTCGGGGGACCTCAAGAGACCCAGTACTTC; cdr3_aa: CSVGGPQETQYF
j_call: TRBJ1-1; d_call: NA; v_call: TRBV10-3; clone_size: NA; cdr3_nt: TGTGCCATCAGTGAGTCGGCAAGGAAGAACACTGAAGCTTTCTTT; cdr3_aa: CAISESARKNTEAFF
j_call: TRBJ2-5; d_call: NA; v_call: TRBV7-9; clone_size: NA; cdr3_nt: TGTGCCAGCAGCACTAGGGCTCCCGGAATGATGTCCCAGTACTTC; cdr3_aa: CASSTRAPGMMSQYF
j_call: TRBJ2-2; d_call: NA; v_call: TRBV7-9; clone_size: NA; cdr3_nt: TGTGCCAGCACTGGACAGACCAACACCGGGGAGCTGTTTTTT; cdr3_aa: CASTGQTNTGELFF
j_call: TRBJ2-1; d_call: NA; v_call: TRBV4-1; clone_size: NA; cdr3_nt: TGCGCCAGCAGCTCGGGACTTTTCAGCTCCTACAATGAGCAGTTCTTC; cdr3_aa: CASSSGLFSSYNEQFF
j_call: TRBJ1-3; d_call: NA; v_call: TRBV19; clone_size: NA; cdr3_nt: TGTGCCAGTTCCCACTACAGGGAGGTTTCTGGAAACACCATATATTTT; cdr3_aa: CASSHYREVSGNTIYF
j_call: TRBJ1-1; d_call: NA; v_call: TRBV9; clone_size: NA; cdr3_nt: TGTGCCAGCAGCGTGGTGGAGGAGGCTGAAGCTTTCTTT; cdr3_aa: CASSVVEEAEAFF
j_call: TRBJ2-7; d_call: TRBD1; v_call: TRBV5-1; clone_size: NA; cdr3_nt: TGCGCCAGCAGCAAAGGACAGGAGCTTTCCTACGAGCAGTACTTC; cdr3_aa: CASSKGQELSYEQYF
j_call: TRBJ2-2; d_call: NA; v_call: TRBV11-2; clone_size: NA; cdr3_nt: TGTGCCAGCAGCTTAGCGGGAGCGAACACCGGGGAGCTGTTTTTT; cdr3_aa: CASSLAGANTGELFF
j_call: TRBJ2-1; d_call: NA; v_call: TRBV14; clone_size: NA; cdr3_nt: TGTGCCAGCAGCCAAGGGACAGCATACAATGAGCAGTTCTTC; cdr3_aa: CASSQGTAYNEQFF
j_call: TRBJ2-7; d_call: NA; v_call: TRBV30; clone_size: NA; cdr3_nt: TGTGCCTGGAGCTTAAGAGGTAAATCCTACGAGCAGTACTTC; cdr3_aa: CAWSLRGKSYEQYF
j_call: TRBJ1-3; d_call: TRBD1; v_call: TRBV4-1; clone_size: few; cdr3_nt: TGCGCCAGCAGCCAATCAGGGGGCTCTGGAAACACCATATATTTT; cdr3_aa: CASSQSGGSGNTIYF
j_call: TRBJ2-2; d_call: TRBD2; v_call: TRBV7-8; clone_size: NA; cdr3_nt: TGTGCCAGCAGCTTAGTACTAGCGGGGGCCGGGGAGCTGTTTTTT; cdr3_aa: CASSLVLAGAGELFF
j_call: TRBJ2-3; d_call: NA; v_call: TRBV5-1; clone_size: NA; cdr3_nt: TGCGCCAGCAGCTTGTATAAGAGACACACAGATACGCAGTATTTT; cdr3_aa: CASSLYKRHTDTQYF
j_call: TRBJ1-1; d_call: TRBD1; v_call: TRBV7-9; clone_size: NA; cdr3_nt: TGTGCCAGCAGCCCGCAGGGGGCATCGAACACTGAAGCTTTCTTT; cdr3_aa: CASSPQGASNTEAFF
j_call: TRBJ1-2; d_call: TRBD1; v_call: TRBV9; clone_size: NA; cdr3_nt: TGTGCCAGCAGCGCAACGGGACAGGGTAACTATGGCTACACCTTC; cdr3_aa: CASSATGQGNYGYTF
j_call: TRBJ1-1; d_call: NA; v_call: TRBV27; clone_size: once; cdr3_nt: TGTGCCAGCGCGGGAGACCGGACTGAAGCTTTCTTT; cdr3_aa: CASAGDRTEAFF
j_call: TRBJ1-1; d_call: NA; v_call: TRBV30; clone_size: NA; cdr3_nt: TGTGCCTGGAGTGTAGCGGGACACACTGAAGCTTTCTTT; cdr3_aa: CAWSVAGHTEAFF
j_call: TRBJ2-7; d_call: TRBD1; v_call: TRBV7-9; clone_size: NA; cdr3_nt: TGTGCCAGCAGCCCTGCGACAGGGGACTACGAGCAGTACTTC; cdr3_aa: CASSPATGDYEQYF
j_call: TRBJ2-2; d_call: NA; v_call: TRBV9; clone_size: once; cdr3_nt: TGTGCCAGCAGCGTAGTGTTTACTAGCTCCTCCTCCACCGGGGAGCTGTTTTTT; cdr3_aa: CASSVVFTSSSSTGELFF
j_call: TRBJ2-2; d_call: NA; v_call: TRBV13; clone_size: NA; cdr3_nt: TGTGCCAGCAGCTTACGAGACGCCACAACCGGGGAGCTGTTTTTT; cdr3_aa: CASSLRDATTGELFF
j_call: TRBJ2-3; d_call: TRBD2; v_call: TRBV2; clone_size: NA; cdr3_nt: TGTGCCAGCTTGACTAGCGGGTGGGGCACAGATACGCAGTATTTT; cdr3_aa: CASLTSGWGTDTQYF
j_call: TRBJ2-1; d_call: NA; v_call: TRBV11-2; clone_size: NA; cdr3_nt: TGTGCCAGCAGCTTAGTGATCGGGGCCTCCTACAATGAGCAGTTCTTC; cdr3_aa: CASSLVIGASYNEQFF